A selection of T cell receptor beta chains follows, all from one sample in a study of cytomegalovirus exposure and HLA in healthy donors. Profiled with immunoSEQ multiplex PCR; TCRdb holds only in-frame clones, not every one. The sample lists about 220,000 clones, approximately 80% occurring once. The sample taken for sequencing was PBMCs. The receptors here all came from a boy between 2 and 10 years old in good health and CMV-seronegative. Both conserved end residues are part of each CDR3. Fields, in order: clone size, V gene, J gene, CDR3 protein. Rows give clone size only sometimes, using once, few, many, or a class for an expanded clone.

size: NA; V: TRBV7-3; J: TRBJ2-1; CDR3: CASSPLGDNEQFF
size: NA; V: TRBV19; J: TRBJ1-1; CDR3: CASRSSTGSNTEAFF
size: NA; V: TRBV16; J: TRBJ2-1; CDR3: CASSPTRDRGHNEQFF
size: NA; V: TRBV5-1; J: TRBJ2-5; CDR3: CASSLSPAGPETQYF
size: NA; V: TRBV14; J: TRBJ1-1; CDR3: CASSARTGNTEAFF
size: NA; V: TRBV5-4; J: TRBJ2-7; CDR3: CASSAGTGQHEQYF
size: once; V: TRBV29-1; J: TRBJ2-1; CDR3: CSVEGSRGGRQYNEQFF
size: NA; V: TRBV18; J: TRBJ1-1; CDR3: CASSPKGATEAFF
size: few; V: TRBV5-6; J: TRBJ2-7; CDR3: CASSLGRSYEQYF
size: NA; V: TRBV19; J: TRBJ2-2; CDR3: CASKDTYTGELFF
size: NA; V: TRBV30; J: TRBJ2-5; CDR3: CAWSVLGGGQETQYF